The subject of this entry is one T cell receptor (beta chain). The antigen is unknown. This sample stems from a study of shared clonotypes between healthy human individuals. The CDR3 extends over 18 amino acids. Deletions cut 1 base from V and 3 bases from J, with 22 bases between. Germline CDR1 MGHRA, CDR2 YSYEKL. Findings and limits, study-wide: Against clonotypes common to all four donors, non-shared ones had lower generation probabilities. Despite large depth, rarefaction showed incomplete sorted-subset sequencing. Sampling covered blood only; tissue repertoires likely differ.

Clones were read by immunoSEQ multiplex PCR, and TCRdb kept only the in-frame ones, dropping some. The table has millions of clones, roughly 95% seen once; the top ten hold approximately 1.2%. The naive CD8 fraction comprised CD45RO-negative cells positively selected for CCR7 and excluded terminally differentiated effector memory CD45RA+ cells. The sequence was obtained from a man younger than 35 in good health. Sequencing used naive CD8+ T cells sorted from blood. V usage is TRBV4-1 and J usage is TRBJ2-7, with D tentatively TRBD2 (6 bases). CDR3 coding DNA: TGCGCCAGCAGCCAAGTCAAGGGGCAGCCGGGACTGATCTACGAGCAGTACTTC. Translated: CASSQVKGQPGLIYEQYF.